Listed here are 8 T cell receptor beta chains from one sample, sequenced in a study of CD8 T cells in Susac syndrome. The authors reverse transcribed roughly 0.5 to 1 ug RNA with random hexamers. TCRdb fed the immunoSEQ multiplex PCR reads into MiXCR, producing one record per CDR3 protein. The table includes about 120,000 distinct CDR3 sequences, 96% detected once. The source material was CD4+ T cells from PBMCs. The receptors were gathered from a human donor with Susac syndrome.

The rearrangement joins TRBV28 to TRBJ2-7; 11 nucleotides align to TRBD1. Germline assignment: CDR1 MDHEN and CDR2 SYDVKM. The CDR3 is 13 amino acids. V lost 4 bases and J lost 6; bases outside the gene matches: 2. The CDR3 coding sequence is TGTGCCAGCAGTTCGGGACAGGGGGGCGAGCAGTACTTC. As protein: CASSSGQGGEQYF. The variable domain in full, completed from reference TRBV28 and TRBJ2-7, reads DVKVTQSSRYLVKRTGEKVFLECVQDMDHENMFWYRQDPGLGLRLIYFSYDVKMKEKGDIPEGYSVSREKKERFSLILESASTNQTSMYLCASSSGQGGEQYFGPGTRLTVT.

The chain links TRBV27 to TRBJ2-7; TRBD2 matches 9 bases. CDR3 length: 15 amino acids. The germline gives CDR1 MNHEY, CDR2 SMNVEV (reference sequence). Trimming took 6 bases from V and 3 from J; bases not matched to a gene: 9. This chain's CDR3 is CASRARASGIYEQYF. CDR3 DNA sequence: TGTGCCAGCAGAGCCCGGGCTAGCGGGATCTACGAGCAGTACTTC.

This chain uses TRBV28 with TRBJ2-7; 9 nucleotides align to TRBD1. Germline trimming cut 4 bases from V and 2 bases from J; bases unmatched to any gene: 9. The CDR3 totals 16 residues. In germline, CDR1 is MDHEN, CDR2 SYDVKM. This CDR3 reads CASSWSGTGRAYEQYF. The CDR3 DNA reads TGTGCCAGCAGTTGGTCTGGGACAGGGAGGGCCTACGAGCAGTACTTC.

Here the CDR3 reads CASSTQGGHFSGANVLTF. CDR3 in DNA: TGTGCCAGCAGTACGCAGGGGGGACACTTCTCTGGGGCCAACGTCCTGACTTTC. The genes are TRBV28 and TRBJ2-6; maybe TRBD1 (7 bases). CDR1 is MDHEN and CDR2 is SYDVKM in the germline V gene. The length of the CDR3 is 18 residues. V lost 5 bases, J lost 0 bases, and 17 bases lay in between.

The chain combines TRBV14 with TRBJ1-1; no definite D call. This CDR3 has 15 amino acids. Germline CDR1 and CDR2: SGHDN and FVKESK. Trimming took off 0 bases at V and 7 bases at J, with 15 bases between the two ends. The CDR3 DNA sequence: TGTGCCAGCAGCCAAGATTTGGGTGGATGGAGTGAAGCTTTCTTT. It specifies CASSQDLGGWSEAFF.

This chain connects TRBV14 to TRBJ1-1; the D gene is possibly TRBD1 (5 bases). The length of the CDR3 is 13 residues. Germline V gene data show CDR1 as SGHDN and CDR2 as FVKESK. V was clipped by 5 bases and J by 4 bases, with 11 bases between them. CDR3 DNA: TGTGCCAGCAGCATCACAGGACCCACTGAAGCTTTCTTT. Translation gives CASSITGPTEAFF.

The gene calls are TRBV15 and TRBJ2-1; no clear D gene. Germline assignment: CDR1 LNHNV and CDR2 YYDKDF (reference sequence). The CDR3 runs 14 residues. Trimming took 3 bases from V and 5 from J, leaving 11 bases between them. The CDR3 nucleotides read TGTGCCACCAGCAGCTGGGCGGCCAACAATGAGCAGTTCTTC. Its protein is CATSSWAANNEQFF.

This rearrangement joins TRBV20-1 to TRBJ2-7, with TRBD1 as a possible D gene (7 bases). CDR3 length: 14 residues. CDR1 is DFQATT, CDR2 SNEGSKA, per germline (reference sequence). V was trimmed by 0 bases and J by 7 bases, leaving 16 bases between them. The DNA of the CDR3 is TGCAGTGCTAGAGAAAACAGGGGTGCGGGGGAGCAGTACTTC. Residues: CSARENRGAGEQYF.